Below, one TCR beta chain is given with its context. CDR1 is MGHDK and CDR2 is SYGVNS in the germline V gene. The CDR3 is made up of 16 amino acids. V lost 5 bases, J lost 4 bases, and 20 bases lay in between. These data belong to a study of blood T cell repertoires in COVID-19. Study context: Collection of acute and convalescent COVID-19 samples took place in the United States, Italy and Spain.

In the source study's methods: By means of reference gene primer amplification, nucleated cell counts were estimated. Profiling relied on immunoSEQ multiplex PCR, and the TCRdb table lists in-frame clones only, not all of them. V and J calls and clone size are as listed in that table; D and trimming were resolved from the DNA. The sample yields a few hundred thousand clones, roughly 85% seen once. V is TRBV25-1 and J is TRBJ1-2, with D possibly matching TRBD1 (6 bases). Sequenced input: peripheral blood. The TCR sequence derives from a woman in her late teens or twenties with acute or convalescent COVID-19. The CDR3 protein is CASSPAGVGVGYGYTF. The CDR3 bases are TGTGCCAGCAGTCCAGCAGGGGTAGGGGTGGGCTATGGCTACACCTTC.